This T cell receptor beta chain is from a study of T cells after posttransplantation cyclophosphamide. Study conclusions and caveats: TRB clonality was highly associated with recipient CMV seropositivity and reactivation. Skin or GI-infiltrating T cells shared few TRB sequences with blood. Later blood repertoires were often dominated by clones from the donor CD8+ memory compartment.

On this clone itself: What it binds is unknown.

Busulfan-fludarabine conditioning, marrow transplant, and cyclophosphamide on days +3 and +4 were administered. The germline gives CDR1 SGHRS, CDR2 YFSETQ. The ends were cut back, 0 bases at V and 0 bases at J, with 6 bases in the middle. This CDR3 contains 14 residues. Assay: immunoSEQ multiplex PCR; the TCRdb copy retains only in-frame clones and omits some. The table records some 2,400 clones, roughly two thirds of them present only once. The clonotype comes from a female patient in her 50s who received an allogeneic stem cell transplant from a related donor, was CMV-positive, and had no GVHD. Some T cells may be provided by the graft donor. The sample in question was PBMCs, obtained 30 days after allogeneic stem cell transplant with posttransplant cyclophosphamide. The chain combines TRBV5-1 with TRBJ1-1; D remains unclear. Here the CDR3 DNA reads TGCGCCAGCAGCTTGGGAGTCCTGAACACTGAAGCTTTCTTT. Protein: CASSLGVLNTEAFF. The full variable domain, its missing parts supplied by reference TRBV5-1 and TRBJ1-1, is KAGVTQTPRYLIKTRGQQVTLSCSPISGHRSVSWYQQTPGQGLQFLFEYFSETQRNKGNFPGRFSGRQFSNSRSEMNVSTLELGDSALYLCASSLGVLNTEAFFGQGTRLTVV.